This entry lists 18 T cell receptor beta chains sequenced from one sample in a study of cytomegalovirus exposure and HLA in healthy donors. The PCR made use of 60 Vbeta and 13 Jbeta primers. Clones were read by immunoSEQ multiplex PCR, and TCRdb kept only the in-frame ones, dropping some. This sample contains about 190,000 clones. The sequenced sample consisted of PBMCs. Every receptor here comes from a woman aged 25 to 39 in good health and CMV-seropositive.

This chain joins TRBV29-1 and TRBJ2-3; 11 positions agree with TRBD2. The germline V gene has CDR1 SQVTM and CDR2 ANQGSEA. The CDR3 is made up of 14 amino acids. The V segment lost 6 bases and the J segment 6 bases; nucleotides outside the gene matches: 8. CDR3 loop: CSVGTSGLLDTQYF. In nucleotides, the CDR3 is TGCAGCGTAGGGACTAGCGGCCTCTTGGATACGCAGTATTTT.

The rearrangement uses TRBV7-2 and TRBJ2-3, with a weak D call TRBD2 (6 bases). Germline CDR1 is SGHTA and CDR2 is FQGNSA. The CDR3 runs to 12 residues. V was shortened by 1 base and J by 9 bases, with 8 bases between the two germline ends. Here the CDR3 reads CASSLVRETQYF. DNA of the CDR3: TGTGCCAGCAGCTTAGTCCGGGAGACGCAGTATTTT.

The chain employs TRBV7-9 and TRBJ2-5, with D possibly TRBD1 on 6 matching bases. Trimming left V 6 bases short and J 5 bases short, with 16 bases between. Germline V gene lookup returns CDR1 SEHNR and CDR2 FQNEAQ (reference sequence). The CDR3 sequence is 14 residues long. The CDR3 here is CASSLMGARETQYF. The DNA of the CDR3 is TGTGCCAGCAGTCTAATGGGGGCTCGGGAGACCCAGTACTTC.

The chain combines TRBV18 with TRBJ2-7, with 10 bases aligning to TRBD1. Per germline, CDR1 KGHSH and CDR2 LQKENI. The V gene end was trimmed by 4 bases and the J gene end by 2 bases; junction bases not matched to a gene: 11. The CDR3 is 17 amino acids. The CDR3 sequence: CASSHAGTGDITYEQYF. The CDR3 DNA is TGTGCCAGCTCACACGCCGGGACAGGGGATATTACCTACGAGCAGTACTTC.

V gene TRBV4-1 combines with J gene TRBJ2-7; D ambiguous. V gave up 0 bases and J gave up 1 base, with 10 bases separating them. This CDR3 comprises 15 residues. Per the germline V gene, CDR1 is MGHRA and CDR2 is YSYEKL. In DNA form, the CDR3 reads TGCGCCAGCAGCCAAGATACGTCCAGATCCTACGAGCAGTACTTC. It codes for CASSQDTSRSYEQYF.

The V and J genes are TRBV19 and TRBJ1-5; 7 bases are shared with TRBD1. The CDR3 totals 15 residues. V shed 4 bases and J 4 bases; nucleotides not matched to a gene: 7. Germline-derived CDR1 and CDR2 are LNHDA and SQIVND (reference sequence). The CDR3 DNA is TGTGCCAGTAGTACAAGACAGGGCGAGAATCAGCCCCAGCATTTT. Its translation: CASSTRQGENQPQHF.

V and J are TRBV2 and TRBJ2-3; 10 positions agree with TRBD2. Germline V gene data show CDR1 as SNHLY and CDR2 as FYNNEI. The CDR3 sequence is 15 residues long. After removal of 6 bases from V and 3 bases from J, the junction contained 6 bases not matched to a gene. CDR3 in DNA: TGTGCCAGCAGACTCAGCGGGGGGGCGACAGATACGCAGTATTTT. Amino acids: CASRLSGGATDTQYF.

The chain carries TRBV2 and TRBJ2-1, with 16 positions matching TRBD2. This CDR3 has 19 amino acids. The V gene end was trimmed by 9 bases and the J gene end by 3 bases; junction bases not matched to a gene: 14. The germline CDR1 and CDR2 sequences are SNHLY and FYNNEI. CDR3 DNA: TGTGCCAGTCATAGTGTAGGGACTAGCGGGGGGGCCGGCTACAATGAGCAGTTCTTC. Its protein product is CASHSVGTSGGAGYNEQFF.

The rearrangement links TRBV15 to TRBJ2-1, with D possibly TRBD2 on 6 matching bases. The V end lost 1 base, the J end lost 6 bases, and 13 bases lay between the germline ends. Germline assignment: CDR1 LNHNV and CDR2 YYDKDF (reference sequence). This CDR3 is built from 15 residues. CDR3 region: CATSRATGLLNEQFF. Written as DNA, the CDR3 is TGTGCCACCAGCAGAGCGACGGGACTCCTCAATGAGCAGTTCTTC.

The chain couples TRBV9 to TRBJ1-2; no clear D gene. Germline CDR1 SGDLS, CDR2 YYNGEE. The CDR3 totals 17 residues. The ends were cut back, 2 bases at V and 7 bases at J, with 24 bases in the middle. DNA of the CDR3: TGTGCCAGCAGCGTGCTCTATAACAGCCCCTCGTTGGGTGGCTACACCTTC. This encodes CASSVLYNSPSLGGYTF. Filled out from reference TRBV9 and TRBJ1-2, the complete variable domain reads DSGVTQTPKHLITATGQRVTLRCSPRSGDLSVYWYQQSLDQGLQFLIQYYNGEERAKGNILERFSAQQFPDLHSELNLSSLELGDSALYFCASSVLYNSPSLGGYTFGSGTRLTVV.

This chain connects TRBV4-1 to TRBJ1-6; D call uncertain. Germline V CDR1 and CDR2: MGHRA, YSYEKL. This CDR3 is 16 amino acids long. Deletions cut 1 base from V and 0 bases from J, with 7 bases between. The CDR3 DNA follows: TGCGCCAGCAGCCAAGTTCCGAGCTCCTATAATTCACCCCTCCACTTT. Its protein is CASSQVPSSYNSPLHF.

The rearrangement links TRBV11-2 to TRBJ2-5; TRBD2 agrees at 11 bases. The germline gives CDR1 SGHAT, CDR2 FQNNGV. This CDR3 is 17 amino acids long. After removal of 3 bases from V and 0 bases from J, the junction contained 6 bases not matched to a gene. The CDR3, as DNA: TGTGCCAGCAGCTTCTCCCCGGGACTAGCGGACCAAGAGACCCAGTACTTC. Its protein is CASSFSPGLADQETQYF.

The chain uses TRBV4-2 and TRBJ1-5; 7 nucleotides agree with TRBD1. The trim removed 1 base at V and 4 bases at J, leaving 4 bases unmatched. The CDR3 covers 15 residues. Germline CDR1 reads LGHNA; CDR2 reads YNFKEQ. The CDR3 bases are TGTGCCAGCAGCCAAGTCGGGACAGAGAATCAGCCCCAGCATTTT. Its protein is CASSQVGTENQPQHF.

The chain combines TRBV2 with TRBJ2-2; 9 nucleotides match TRBD2. The length of the CDR3 is 15 residues. Germline CDR1 SNHLY, CDR2 FYNNEI. V shed 4 bases, J shed 6 bases, and the junction held 6 bases outside the gene matches. CDR3 loop: CASSGAGGVPGELFF. The CDR3 coding sequence is TGTGCCAGCAGTGGGGCGGGAGGGGTTCCCGGGGAGCTGTTTTTT.

The chain employs TRBV1 and TRBJ1-2. TRBV1 is a recognized pseudogene. The CDR3 sequence is 15 residues long. DNA for the CDR3: TGCACCAGCAGCCAAGCGAGACTCTCTAACTATGGCTACACCTTC. Its protein is CTSSQARLSNYGYTF.

The chain has TRBV6-1 and TRBJ1-1; D is unresolved. The CDR3 sequence is 13 residues long. Germline V gene sequence: CDR1 MNHNS, CDR2 SASEGT. Trimming took off 6 bases at V and 4 bases at J, with 12 bases between the two ends. The CDR3 nucleotides are TGTGCCAGCAGGGAACGGCAGGCCACTGAAGCTTTCTTT. This encodes CASRERQATEAFF.

The chain has TRBV5-1 and TRBJ2-2; 10 bases map to TRBD2. The germline V gene encodes CDR1 SGHRS and CDR2 YFSETQ. V was pared by 2 bases and J by 3 bases, with 7 bases of the junction left unmatched. The CDR3 is made up of 17 amino acids. CDR3 coding DNA: TGCGCCAGCAGCTTCGAACTAGCGGGATACTACACCGGGGAGCTGTTTTTT. This sequence encodes CASSFELAGYYTGELFF.

This sequence joins TRBV6-1 and TRBJ2-5, with TRBD1 identical over 10 bases. The J call may be in error: the DNA end matches TRBJ2-7 better. Per germline, CDR1 MNHNS and CDR2 SASEGT. The CDR3 loop spans 15 amino acids. In DNA form, the CDR3 reads TGTGCCAGCAGTGGCAGGGGACAGGGGCCCTACGAGCAGTACTTC. Protein product: CASSGRGQGPYEQYF.